The subject of this entry is one TCR beta chain. The data were taken from a study of blood T cell repertoires in COVID-19. Study background: T cells, B-cell-depleted T cells, or PBMCs supplied cDNA or gDNA.

Germline CDR1 is SGHDT and CDR2 is YYEEEE. This CDR3 has 15 residues. V trimming: 5 bases; J trimming: 0 bases; junction bases outside the gene matches: 7. Generated by immunoSEQ multiplex PCR, the TCRdb table keeps only in-frame clones and is missing some. The sample includes some 150,000 clones, approximately 90% of them seen just once. The sequenced sample was peripheral blood. The sequence was obtained from a woman older than 75 with acute or convalescent COVID-19. The V and J genes are TRBV5-6 and TRBJ2-7; 8 nucleotides agree with TRBD2. The CDR3 spells CASRLLSGDSYEQYF. CDR3 DNA: TGTGCCAGCAGACTCCTTAGCGGGGACTCCTACGAGCAGTACTTC.